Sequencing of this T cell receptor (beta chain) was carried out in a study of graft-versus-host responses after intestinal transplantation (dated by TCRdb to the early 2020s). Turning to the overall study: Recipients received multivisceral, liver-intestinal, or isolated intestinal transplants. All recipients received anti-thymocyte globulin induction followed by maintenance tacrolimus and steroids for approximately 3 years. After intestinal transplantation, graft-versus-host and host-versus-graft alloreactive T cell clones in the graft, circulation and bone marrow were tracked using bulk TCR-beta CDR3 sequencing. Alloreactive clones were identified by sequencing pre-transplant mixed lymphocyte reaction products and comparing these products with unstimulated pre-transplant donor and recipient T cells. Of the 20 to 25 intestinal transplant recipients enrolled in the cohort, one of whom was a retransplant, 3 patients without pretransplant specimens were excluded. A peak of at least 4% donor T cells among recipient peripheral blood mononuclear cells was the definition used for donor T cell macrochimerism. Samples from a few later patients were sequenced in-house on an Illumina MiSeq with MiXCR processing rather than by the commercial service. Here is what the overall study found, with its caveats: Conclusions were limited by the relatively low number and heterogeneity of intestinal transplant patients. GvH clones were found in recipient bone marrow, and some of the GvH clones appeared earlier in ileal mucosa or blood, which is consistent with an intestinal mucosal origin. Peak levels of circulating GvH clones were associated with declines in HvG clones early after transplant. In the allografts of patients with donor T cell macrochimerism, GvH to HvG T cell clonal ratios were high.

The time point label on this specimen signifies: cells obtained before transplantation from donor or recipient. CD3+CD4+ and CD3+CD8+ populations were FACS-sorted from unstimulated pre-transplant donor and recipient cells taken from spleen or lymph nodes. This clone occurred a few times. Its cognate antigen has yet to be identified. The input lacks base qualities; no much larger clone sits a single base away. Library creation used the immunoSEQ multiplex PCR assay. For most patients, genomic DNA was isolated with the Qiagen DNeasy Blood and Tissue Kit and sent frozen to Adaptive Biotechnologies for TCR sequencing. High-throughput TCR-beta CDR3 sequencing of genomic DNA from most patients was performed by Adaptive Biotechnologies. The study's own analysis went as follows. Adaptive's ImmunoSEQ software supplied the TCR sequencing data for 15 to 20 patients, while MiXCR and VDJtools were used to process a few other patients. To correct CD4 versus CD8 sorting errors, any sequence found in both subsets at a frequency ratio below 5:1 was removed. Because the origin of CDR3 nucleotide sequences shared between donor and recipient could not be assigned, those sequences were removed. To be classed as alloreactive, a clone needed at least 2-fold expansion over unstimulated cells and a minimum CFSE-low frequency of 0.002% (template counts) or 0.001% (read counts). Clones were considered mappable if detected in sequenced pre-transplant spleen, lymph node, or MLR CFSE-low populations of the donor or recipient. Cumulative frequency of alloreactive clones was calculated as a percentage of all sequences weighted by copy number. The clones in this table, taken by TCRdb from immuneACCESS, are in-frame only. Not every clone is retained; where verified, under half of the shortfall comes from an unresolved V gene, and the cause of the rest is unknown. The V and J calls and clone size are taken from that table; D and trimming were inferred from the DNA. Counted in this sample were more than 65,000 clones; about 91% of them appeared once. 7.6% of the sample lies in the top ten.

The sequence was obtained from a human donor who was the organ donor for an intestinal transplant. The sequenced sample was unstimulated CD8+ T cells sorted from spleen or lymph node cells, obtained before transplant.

CDR3 sequence: CASSTVGAGYGYTF. In nucleotides, the sequence is TGTGCCAGCAGCACCGTTGGGGCGGGCTATGGCTACACCTTC. The rearrangement joined TRBV7-9 to TRBJ1-2; TRBD1 is possibly the D segment (5 matching bases). V is reduced by 5 bases and J by 4 bases, leaving a spacing of 14 bases between them. Measured from the cysteine to the phenylalanine, the CDR3 is 14 residues long. CDR3 DNA only is kept here, 42 bases in frame from base 1. Based on the germline V gene (reference sequence), the CDR1 and CDR2 sequences are SEHNR and FQNEAQ.